The 31 T cell receptor beta chains reported below all come from one sample, sequenced in a study of identical twins. From the 5' RACE reads, TCRdb called clonotypes with MiXCR, one entry per CDR3 protein. The table records 1.5 million to 2 million distinct CDR3 sequences, roughly 35% of them present only once. Sample: cord blood. Receptors originate from a newborn girl in good health.

A note on this clonotype: This may stem from a read error, because a much larger clone lies one nucleotide away. The chain uses TRBV6-5 and TRBJ2-1; a possible D gene is TRBD1 (5 bases). The V gene's germline CDR1 is MNHEY and CDR2 SVGAGI. The V gene lost 2 bases and the J gene lost 4 bases, with 9 bases spanning the gap. The CDR3 extends over 14 amino acids. The CDR3 DNA follows: TGTGCCAGCAGTTACCCAGGGTTTTACAATGAGCAGTTCTTC. Translated, it gives CASSYPGFYNEQFF.

The chain carries TRBV5-6 and TRBJ1-1; D might be TRBD1 (6 bases). The CDR3 loop spans 15 amino acids. The ends were cut back, 7 bases at V and 0 bases at J, with 16 bases in the middle. Germline V gives CDR1 SGHDT, CDR2 YYEEEE. The CDR3 is CASGRGGSMNTEAFF. In DNA, the CDR3 is TGTGCCAGCGGCCGAGGGGGTTCCATGAACACTGAAGCTTTCTTT.

J is TRBJ1-1 and V is TRBV27; TRBD1 matches at 12 bases. This CDR3 spans 17 amino acids. The J segment lost 1 base and the V segment lost 5 bases, leaving 8 bases of the junction unmatched. Germline V gene lookup returns CDR1 MNHEY and CDR2 SMNVEV (reference sequence). The CDR3 is CASSPPGQGAGNTEAFF. The CDR3 DNA reads TGTGCCAGCAGTCCACCGGGACAGGGGGCCGGGAACACTGAAGCTTTCTTT.

This clonotype was found a few times. The gene calls are TRBV6-5 and TRBJ2-1; 7 nucleotides align to TRBD1. V gave up 2 bases and J gave up 6 bases; unmatched junction bases: 7. There are 15 residues in the CDR3. The germline CDR1 and CDR2 sequences are MNHEY and SVGAGI. For the CDR3, the DNA is TGTGCCAGCAGTTACCCTAGCCCAGGGGGCAATGAGCAGTTCTTC. Translating gives CASSYPSPGGNEQFF.

This clonotype was observed a handful of times. The chain is built from TRBV5-1 and TRBJ1-2, with D maybe TRBD1 (5 bases). Trimming took off 3 bases at V and 6 bases at J, with 21 bases between the two ends. This CDR3 spans 16 amino acids. CDR1 is SGHRS, CDR2 YFSETQ, per germline. The CDR3 nucleotides read TGCGCCAGCAGCTGGAACCCGGGACTCCCACAAGATGGCTACACCTTC. Amino acid sequence: CASSWNPGLPQDGYTF.

The chain couples TRBV6-1 to TRBJ1-6, with 8 bases lining up with TRBD1. The CDR3 runs 14 residues. From germline, CDR1 is MNHNS and CDR2 SASEGT. Trimming cost V 7 bases and J 7 bases; bases outside gene matches: 6. CDR3 coding DNA: TGTGCCAGCACTTCGGACAGGGTAAATTCACCCCTCCACTTT. Protein sequence: CASTSDRVNSPLHF.

J is TRBJ1-2 and V is TRBV13; D remains unclear. The CDR3 loop spans 13 amino acids. Germline lookup yields CDR1 PRHDT and CDR2 FYEKMQ (reference sequence). Trimming removed 2 bases from V and 8 bases from J, with 12 bases in between. As DNA, the CDR3 is TGTGCCAGCAGCTTATATTCCCAGTTGGGCTACACCTTC. Protein: CASSLYSQLGYTF.

This clonotype was seen a handful of times. This chain links TRBV27 with TRBJ2-1; a possible D gene is TRBD1 (6 bases). The germline V and J ends were trimmed by 7 bases and 2 bases, with 12 bases remaining between them. The CDR3 contains 14 residues. Looked up from germline, CDR1 is MNHEY and CDR2 is SMNVEV (reference sequence). The CDR3 nucleotides read TGTGCCAGCACGCTGACAGGCCCCTACAATGAGCAGTTCTTC. Its protein product is CASTLTGPYNEQFF.

This chain connects TRBV19 to TRBJ2-7; D perhaps matches TRBD2 (6 bases). Between the trimmed V and J ends, which lost 6 bases and 3 bases, there was a span of 21 bases. Germline CDR1 and CDR2: LNHDA and SQIVND (reference sequence). The CDR3 covers 16 residues. The chain's CDR3 is CASRPKGSGSNYEQYF. In nucleotides, the CDR3 is TGTGCCAGTAGACCCAAGGGGAGCGGGTCTAACTACGAGCAGTACTTC.

The chain couples TRBV4-2 to TRBJ1-6, with 9 bases matching TRBD1. From germline, CDR1 is LGHNA and CDR2 YNFKEQ. V shed 0 bases and J 12 bases; nucleotides not matched to a gene: 9. This CDR3 is built from 16 residues. In nucleotides, the CDR3 is TGTGCCAGCAGCCAAGATGTAGGACAGGGGAAAAAACCCCTCCACTTT. Amino acids: CASSQDVGQGKKPLHF.

The gene calls are TRBV2 and TRBJ2-1, with 7 bases aligning to TRBD2. Trimming cost V 8 bases and J 0 bases; bases outside gene matches: 10. The CDR3 contains 16 residues. Looked up from germline, CDR1 is SNHLY and CDR2 is FYNNEI. The CDR3, as DNA: TGTGCCAGCTCCCGAAACCTAGCGGACTCCTACAATGAGCAGTTCTTC. Its protein product is CASSRNLADSYNEQFF. Full variable domain (missing parts from reference TRBV2 and TRBJ2-1): EPEVTQTPSHQVTQMGQEVILRCVPISNHLYFYWYRQILGQKVEFLVSFYNNEISEKSEIFDDQFSVERPDGSNFTLKIRSTKLEDSAMYFCASSRNLADSYNEQFFGPGTRLTVL.

This clonotype appeared many times. The chain employs TRBV12-3 or TRBV12-4 and TRBJ2-1; maybe TRBD1 (6 bases). The CDR3 has 14 residues. V was trimmed by 6 bases and J by 6 bases, leaving 15 bases between them. The CDR3 protein is CASRRAGDSNEQFF. In DNA form, the CDR3 reads TGTGCCAGCAGACGGGCAGGGGATAGCAATGAGCAGTTCTTC.

This clonotype appeared many times. The chain employs TRBV7-2 and TRBJ2-3; the match to TRBD2 covers 8 bases. V lost 3 bases, J lost 3 bases, and 5 bases stayed unmatched. In germline, CDR1 is SGHTA, CDR2 FQGNSA. The CDR3 extends over 15 amino acids. CDR3 coding DNA: TGTGCCAGCAGCTTCGAGCGGGAGTTAACAGATACGCAGTATTTT. Its translation is CASSFERELTDTQYF.

The chain recombines TRBV20-1 with TRBJ2-4; possibly TRBD2 for D (5 bases). The CDR3 covers 16 residues. V was pared by 6 bases and J by 0 bases, with 18 bases between. Germline V gene sequence: CDR1 DFQATT, CDR2 SNEGSKA (reference sequence). This CDR3 is CSAMRSGNLAKNIQYF. The CDR3 nucleotides read TGCAGTGCGATGAGATCGGGGAATTTAGCCAAAAACATTCAGTACTTC.

The gene calls are TRBV30 and TRBJ2-1; 8 nucleotides match TRBD1. The J call may be wrong; the DNA end is better matched by TRBJ2-7. This CDR3 contains 18 residues. Germline CDR1 and CDR2: GTSNPN and SVGIG (reference sequence). CDR3 sequence: CAWSVQGRGPGSYNEQYF. In DNA, the CDR3 is TGTGCCTGGAGTGTACAGGGCAGGGGGCCAGGGTCCTACAATGAGCAGTACTTC.

This clonotype appeared a few times. The CDR3 nucleotides are TGCAGTGCTCTCGACAGGACTCCTAACGAGCAGTACTTC. This gives the protein CSALDRTPNEQYF. The V and J genes are TRBV20-1 and TRBJ2-7; tentatively, D is TRBD1 (6 bases). Trimming stripped 5 bases from V and 5 bases from J, with 16 bases between. Germline CDR1 reads DFQATT; CDR2 reads SNEGSKA (reference sequence). The CDR3 contains 13 residues.

This clonotype has more than one count but fewer than ten. J is TRBJ2-7 and V is TRBV30; 11 nucleotides match TRBD1. CDR3 length: 15 amino acids. After removal of 3 bases from V and 0 bases from J, the junction contained 4 bases not matched to a gene. Germline V lookup: CDR1 GTSNPN, CDR2 SVGIG (reference sequence). In DNA, the CDR3 is TGTGCCTGGAGAACCGGGACAGGGGGCTCCTACGAGCAGTACTTC. Its translation: CAWRTGTGGSYEQYF. Combining the CDR3 with reference TRBV30 and TRBJ2-7 gives the whole variable domain SQTIHQWPATLVQPVGSPLSLECTVEGTSNPNLYWYRQAAGRGLQLLFYSVGIGQISSEVPQNLSASRPQDRQFILSSKKLLLSDSGFYLCAWRTGTGGSYEQYFGPGTRLTVT.

This clonotype turned up a few times. The gene calls are TRBV11-2 and TRBJ2-4; TRBD1 aligns across 8 bases. This CDR3 is built from 15 residues. V shed 4 bases and J 4 bases; nucleotides not matched to a gene: 6. From germline, CDR1 is SGHAT and CDR2 FQNNGV. Here the CDR3 DNA reads TGTGCCAGCAGCTCCGCCGGGACAGGAAAAAACATTCAGTACTTC. Amino acid sequence: CASSSAGTGKNIQYF. Variable domain in full (rest from reference TRBV11-2 and TRBJ2-4): EAGVAQSPRYKIIEKRQSVAFWCNPISGHATLYWYQQILGQGPKLLIQFQNNGVVDDSQLPKDRFSAERLKGVDSTLKIQPAKLEDSAVYLCASSSAGTGKNIQYFGAGTRLSVL.

This clonotype was recorded a few times. The genes are TRBV5-1 and TRBJ2-4, with D perhaps TRBD1 (5 bases). V gave up 4 bases and J gave up 0 bases, with 29 bases separating them. The germline V gene encodes CDR1 SGHRS and CDR2 YFSETQ. This CDR3 has 21 residues. This chain's CDR3 is CASSPTVAGIKLQLAKNIQYF. In DNA form, the CDR3 reads TGCGCCAGCAGCCCGACCGTTGCAGGGATAAAATTACAACTAGCCAAAAACATTCAGTACTTC.

This sequence joins TRBV20-1 and TRBJ1-2; D not certain. Trimming removed 3 bases at V and 4 bases at J, with 12 bases between. The CDR3 spans 13 residues. Germline values: CDR1 DFQATT, CDR2 SNEGSKA (reference sequence). The CDR3 DNA reads as TGCAGTGCTAGCGTTGACCGCTTCTATGGCTACACCTTC. Translated, it gives CSASVDRFYGYTF.

This sequence joins TRBV6-2 or TRBV6-3 and TRBJ1-1, with 9 nucleotides matching TRBD1. The ends lost 0 bases at V and 4 bases at J; junction bases unmatched: 6. CDR3 length equals 16 residues. Germline values: CDR1 MNHEY, CDR2 SVGEGT. CDR3 sequence (DNA): TGTGCCAGCAGTTACTCGACGGGACAGGGACGCACTGAAGCTTTCTTT. Its translation is CASSYSTGQGRTEAFF.

This clonotype appeared a few times. V gene TRBV4-1 combines with J gene TRBJ2-1; maybe TRBD2 (5 bases). From germline, CDR1 is MGHRA and CDR2 YSYEKL. Trimming stripped 4 bases from V and 6 bases from J, with 19 bases between. This CDR3 is 16 amino acids long. The CDR3 DNA follows: TGCGCCAGCAGCCCACTAGGATCTAGGAGCGGCAATGAGCAGTTCTTC. It yields the protein CASSPLGSRSGNEQFF.

This clonotype was seen repeatedly, ten times or more. The chain recombines TRBV20-1 with TRBJ2-1; 11 bases line up with TRBD2. V lost 7 bases, J lost 4 bases, and 9 bases stayed unmatched. This CDR3 is built from 15 residues. The germline gives CDR1 DFQATT, CDR2 SNEGSKA (reference sequence). CDR3 in amino acids: CSDRPGLAAYNEQFF. In DNA, the CDR3 is TGCAGTGACAGACCGGGACTAGCGGCATACAATGAGCAGTTCTTC.

The rearrangement links TRBV12-3 or TRBV12-4 to TRBJ2-7, with 8 bases matching TRBD2. This CDR3 is 16 amino acids long. J gave up 2 bases and V 5 bases, and 11 bases lay outside the gene matches. CDR3: CASSTPVQRGTYEQYF. CDR3 nucleotides: TGTGCCAGCAGTACCCCCGTCCAGCGGGGGACCTACGAGCAGTACTTC.

There are a few counts of this clonotype. The chain couples TRBV20-1 to TRBJ2-7; D is uncertain. With 0 bases removed from V and 5 bases from J, the gap between germline ends came to 8 bases. Per germline, CDR1 DFQATT and CDR2 SNEGSKA (reference sequence). The length of the CDR3 is 12 residues. Here the CDR3 reads CSARDRADEQYF. The CDR3 region has the DNA TGCAGTGCTAGAGATAGGGCGGACGAGCAGTACTTC.

A single count supports this clonotype. The gene calls are TRBV28 and TRBJ2-3; 9 nucleotides match TRBD2. The CDR3 has 17 residues. Germline V CDR1 and CDR2: MDHEN, SYDVKM. The junction had 9 bases not matched to a gene; V was cut back by 2 bases and J by 3 bases. The CDR3 DNA follows: TGTGCCAGCAGTTTAGCGGGAGGGGCGGGTGGTACAGATACGCAGTATTTT. Encoded protein: CASSLAGGAGGTDTQYF. Based on the CDR3 plus reference TRBV28 and TRBJ2-3, the full variable domain is DVKVTQSSRYLVKRTGEKVFLECVQDMDHENMFWYRQDPGLGLRLIYFSYDVKMKEKGDIPEGYSVSREKKERFSLILESASTNQTSMYLCASSLAGGAGGTDTQYFGPGTRLTVL.

The rearrangement uses TRBV12-3 or TRBV12-4 and TRBJ1-3; tentative D call: TRBD1 (5 bases). V dropped 3 bases and J dropped 1 base, with 7 bases sitting between them. The CDR3 totals 14 residues. CDR3 nucleotide sequence: TGTGCCAGCAGTTTTGGGGGATCTGGAAACACCATATATTTT. It specifies CASSFGGSGNTIYF.

Only a few counts were recorded for this clonotype. The chain combines TRBV11-2 with TRBJ2-2, with D hard to call. Trimming took 1 base from V and 1 from J, leaving 16 bases between them. In germline, CDR1 is SGHAT, CDR2 FQNNGV. The CDR3 length is 18 residues. CDR3 protein: CASSLVFRQKLNTGELFF. In DNA form, the CDR3 reads TGTGCCAGCAGCTTAGTTTTTCGGCAGAAGTTGAACACCGGGGAGCTGTTTTTT.

This clonotype was seen a few times. V usage is TRBV15 and J usage is TRBJ2-1; tentatively, D is TRBD2 (5 bases). This CDR3 comprises 15 residues. Trimming stripped 3 bases from V and 8 bases from J, with 17 bases between. Per germline, CDR1 LNHNV and CDR2 YYDKDF (reference sequence). In DNA form, the CDR3 reads TGTGCCACCAGCAGGACTAACCTCCCCGCCTATGAGCAGTTCTTC. Its protein is CATSRTNLPAYEQFF.

This clonotype turned up a few times. The CDR3 nucleotides read TGTGCCAGCAGCGGACTGGGCGCATACAATGAGCAGTTCTTC. This gives the protein CASSGLGAYNEQFF. This chain joins TRBV7-8 and TRBJ2-1; tentative D call: TRBD2 (5 bases). The germline V gene encodes CDR1 SGHVS and CDR2 FQNEAQ. This CDR3 contains 14 residues. Trimming stripped 5 bases from V and 4 bases from J, with 12 bases between. Variable domain in full (rest from reference TRBV7-8 and TRBJ2-1): GAGVSQSPRYKVAKRGQDVALRCDPISGHVSLFWYQQALGQGPEFLTYFQNEAQLDKSGLPSDRFFAERPEGSVSTLKIQRTQQEDSAVYLCASSGLGAYNEQFFGPGTRLTVL.

This clonotype was recorded many times. This chain joins TRBV4-1 and TRBJ2-7, with 9 bases matching TRBD2. The CDR3 consists of 18 residues. Trimming at V came to 1 base and at J to 0 bases, leaving 10 bases not matched to a gene. CDR1 is MGHRA, CDR2 YSYEKL, per germline. CDR3 protein: CASSQVLTAGGHSYEQYF. CDR3 in DNA: TGCGCCAGCAGCCAAGTTCTTACAGCGGGAGGTCACTCCTACGAGCAGTACTTC.